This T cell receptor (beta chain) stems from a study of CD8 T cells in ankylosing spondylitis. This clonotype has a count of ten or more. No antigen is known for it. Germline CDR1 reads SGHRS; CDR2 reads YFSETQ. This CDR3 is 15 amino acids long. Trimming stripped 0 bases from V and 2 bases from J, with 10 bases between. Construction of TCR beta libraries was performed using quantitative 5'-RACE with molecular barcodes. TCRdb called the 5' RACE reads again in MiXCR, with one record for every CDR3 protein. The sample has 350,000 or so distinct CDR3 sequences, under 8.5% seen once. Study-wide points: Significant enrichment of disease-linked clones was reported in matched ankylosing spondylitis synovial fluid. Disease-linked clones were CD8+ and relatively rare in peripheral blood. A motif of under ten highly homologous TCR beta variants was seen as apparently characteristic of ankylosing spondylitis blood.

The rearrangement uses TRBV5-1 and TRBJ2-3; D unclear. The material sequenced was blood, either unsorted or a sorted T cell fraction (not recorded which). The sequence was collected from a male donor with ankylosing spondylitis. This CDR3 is CASSLAGESTDTQYF. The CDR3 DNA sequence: TGCGCCAGCAGCTTGGCCGGCGAATCCACAGATACGCAGTATTTT.